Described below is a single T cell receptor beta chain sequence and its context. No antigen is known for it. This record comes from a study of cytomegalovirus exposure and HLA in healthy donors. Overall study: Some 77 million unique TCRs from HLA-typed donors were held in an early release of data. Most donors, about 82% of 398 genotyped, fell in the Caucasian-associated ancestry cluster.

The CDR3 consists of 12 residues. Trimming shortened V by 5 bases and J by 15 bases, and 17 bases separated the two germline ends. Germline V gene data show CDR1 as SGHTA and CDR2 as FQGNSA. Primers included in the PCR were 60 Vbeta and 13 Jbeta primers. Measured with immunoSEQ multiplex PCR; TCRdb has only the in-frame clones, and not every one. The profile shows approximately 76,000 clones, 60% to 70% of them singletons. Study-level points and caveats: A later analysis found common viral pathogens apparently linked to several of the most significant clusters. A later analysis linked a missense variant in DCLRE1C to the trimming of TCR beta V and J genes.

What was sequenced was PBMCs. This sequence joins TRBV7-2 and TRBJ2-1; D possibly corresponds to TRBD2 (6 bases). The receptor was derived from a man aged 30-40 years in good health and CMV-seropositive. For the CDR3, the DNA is TGTGCCAGCAGCGGGCGATCACTAGCACGGTTCTTC. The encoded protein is CASSGRSLARFF.